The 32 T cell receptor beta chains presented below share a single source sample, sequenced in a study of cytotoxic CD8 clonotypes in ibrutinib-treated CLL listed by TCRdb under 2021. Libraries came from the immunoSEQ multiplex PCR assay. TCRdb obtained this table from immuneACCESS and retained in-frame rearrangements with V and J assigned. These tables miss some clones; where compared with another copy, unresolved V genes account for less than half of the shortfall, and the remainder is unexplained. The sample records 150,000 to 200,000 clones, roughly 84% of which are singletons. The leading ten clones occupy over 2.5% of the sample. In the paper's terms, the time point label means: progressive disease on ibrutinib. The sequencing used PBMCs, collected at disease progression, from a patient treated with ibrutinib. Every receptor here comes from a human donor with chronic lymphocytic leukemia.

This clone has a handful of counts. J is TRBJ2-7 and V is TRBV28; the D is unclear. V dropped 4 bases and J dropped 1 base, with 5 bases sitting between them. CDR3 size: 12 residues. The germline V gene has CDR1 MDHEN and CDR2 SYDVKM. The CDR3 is CASSYSSYEQYF. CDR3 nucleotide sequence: TGTGCCAGCAGTTACTCTTCCTACGAGCAGTACTTC.

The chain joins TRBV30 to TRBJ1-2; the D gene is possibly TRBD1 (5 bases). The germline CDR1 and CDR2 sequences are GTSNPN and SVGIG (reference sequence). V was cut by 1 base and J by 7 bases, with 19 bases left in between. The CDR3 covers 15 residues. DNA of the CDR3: TGTGCCTGGAGTGAAGCCCTGACGGGGGGAGGTGGCTACACCTTC. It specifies CAWSEALTGGGGYTF.

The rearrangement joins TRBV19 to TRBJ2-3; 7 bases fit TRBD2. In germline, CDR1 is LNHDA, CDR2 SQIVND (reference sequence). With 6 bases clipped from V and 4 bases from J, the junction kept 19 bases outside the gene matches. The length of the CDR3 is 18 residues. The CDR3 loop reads CASRSPIGREGPPDTQYF. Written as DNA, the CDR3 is TGTGCCAGTAGAAGCCCCATTGGGAGGGAGGGCCCTCCAGATACGCAGTATTTT.

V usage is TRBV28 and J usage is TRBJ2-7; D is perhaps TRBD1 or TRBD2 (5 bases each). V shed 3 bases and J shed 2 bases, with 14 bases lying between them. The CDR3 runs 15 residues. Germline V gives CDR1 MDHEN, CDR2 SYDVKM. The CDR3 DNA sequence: TGTGCCAGCAGTTTTGATTGGGGGTCTACCTACGAGCAGTACTTC. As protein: CASSFDWGSTYEQYF. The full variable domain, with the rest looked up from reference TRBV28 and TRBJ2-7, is DVKVTQSSRYLVKRTGEKVFLECVQDMDHENMFWYRQDPGLGLRLIYFSYDVKMKEKGDIPEGYSVSREKKERFSLILESASTNQTSMYLCASSFDWGSTYEQYFGPGTRLTVT.

CDR3 sequence (DNA): TGTGCCAGCAGCCCGGGGGACAGGGGCTGCTCTGAAGCTTTCTTT. Protein product: CASSPGDRGCSEAFF. The chain uses TRBV21-1 and TRBJ1-1; no DNA check was done on the table's D call, TRBD1. TRBV21-1 is a pseudogene. The CDR3 covers 15 residues.

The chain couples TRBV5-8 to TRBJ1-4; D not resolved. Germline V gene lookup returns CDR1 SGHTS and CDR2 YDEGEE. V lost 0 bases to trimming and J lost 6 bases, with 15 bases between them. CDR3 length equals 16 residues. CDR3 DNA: TGTGCCAGCAGCTTGGAAGGTTCGCAGCTTGATGAAAAACTGTTTTTT. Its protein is CASSLEGSQLDEKLFF.

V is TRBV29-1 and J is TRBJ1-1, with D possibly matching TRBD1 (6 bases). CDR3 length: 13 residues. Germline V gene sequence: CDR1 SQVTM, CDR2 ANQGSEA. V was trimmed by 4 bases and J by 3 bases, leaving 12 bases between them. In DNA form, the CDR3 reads TGCAGCGTTGCGGCCGGGGGCGACACTGAAGCTTTCTTT. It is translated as CSVAAGGDTEAFF.

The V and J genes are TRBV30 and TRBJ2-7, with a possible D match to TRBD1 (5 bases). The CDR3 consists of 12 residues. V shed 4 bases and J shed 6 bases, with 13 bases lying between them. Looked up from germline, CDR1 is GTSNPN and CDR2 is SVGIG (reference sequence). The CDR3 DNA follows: TGTGCCTGGAACAGGCGGCTAGGCGAGCAGTACTTC. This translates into CAWNRRLGEQYF.

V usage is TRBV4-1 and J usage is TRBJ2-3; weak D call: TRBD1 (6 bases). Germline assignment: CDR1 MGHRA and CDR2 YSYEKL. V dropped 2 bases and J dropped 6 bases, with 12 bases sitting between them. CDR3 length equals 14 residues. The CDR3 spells CASSQPQGTDTQYF. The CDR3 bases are TGCGCCAGCAGCCAACCGCAGGGGACCGATACGCAGTATTTT.

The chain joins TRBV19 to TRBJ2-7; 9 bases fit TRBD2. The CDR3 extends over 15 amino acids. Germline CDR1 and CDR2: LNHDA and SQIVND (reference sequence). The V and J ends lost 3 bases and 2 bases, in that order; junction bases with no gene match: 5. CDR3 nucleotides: TGTGCCAGTAGTATCTTGGGCGGGAGGGCCTACGAGCAGTACTTC. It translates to CASSILGGRAYEQYF.

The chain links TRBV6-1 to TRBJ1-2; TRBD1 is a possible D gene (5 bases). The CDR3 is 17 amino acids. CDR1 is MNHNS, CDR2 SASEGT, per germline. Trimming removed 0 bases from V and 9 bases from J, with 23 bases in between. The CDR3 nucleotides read TGTGCCAGCAGTGAAGCCGACAGAGGGTCCCTCTTTATTCGCTACACCTTC. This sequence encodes CASSEADRGSLFIRYTF.

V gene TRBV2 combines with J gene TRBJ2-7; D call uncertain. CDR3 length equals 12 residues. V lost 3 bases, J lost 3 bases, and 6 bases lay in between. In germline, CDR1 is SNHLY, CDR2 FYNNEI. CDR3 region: CASSDGFYEQYF. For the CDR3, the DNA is TGTGCCAGCAGTGACGGTTTCTACGAGCAGTACTTC.

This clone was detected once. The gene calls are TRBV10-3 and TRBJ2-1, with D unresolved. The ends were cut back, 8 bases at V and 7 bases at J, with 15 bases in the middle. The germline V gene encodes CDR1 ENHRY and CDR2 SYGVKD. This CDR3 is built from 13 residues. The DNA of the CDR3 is TGTGCCATCGCTCGACCCCTGGGTAATGAGCAGTTCTTC. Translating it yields CAIARPLGNEQFF.

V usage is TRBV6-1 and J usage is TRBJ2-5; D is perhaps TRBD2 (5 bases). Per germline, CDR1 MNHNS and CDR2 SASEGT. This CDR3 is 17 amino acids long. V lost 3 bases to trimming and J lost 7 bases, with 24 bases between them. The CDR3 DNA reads TGTGCCAGCAGTGACCTATCTTTAACAGTACCGGGGTTGACCCAGTACTTC. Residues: CASSDLSLTVPGLTQYF.

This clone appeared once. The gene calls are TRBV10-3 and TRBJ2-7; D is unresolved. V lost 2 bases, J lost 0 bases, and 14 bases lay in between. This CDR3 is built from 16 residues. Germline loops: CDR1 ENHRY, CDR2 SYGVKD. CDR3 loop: CAISESLAATSYEQYF. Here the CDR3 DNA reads TGTGCCATCAGTGAGAGTCTGGCGGCCACCTCCTACGAGCAGTACTTC.

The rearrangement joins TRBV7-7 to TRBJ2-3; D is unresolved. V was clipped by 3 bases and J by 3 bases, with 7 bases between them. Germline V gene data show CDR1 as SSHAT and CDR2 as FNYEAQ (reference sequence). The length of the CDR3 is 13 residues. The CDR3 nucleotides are TGTGCCAGCAGCTTGGACCGGACAGATACGCAGTATTTT. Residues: CASSLDRTDTQYF.

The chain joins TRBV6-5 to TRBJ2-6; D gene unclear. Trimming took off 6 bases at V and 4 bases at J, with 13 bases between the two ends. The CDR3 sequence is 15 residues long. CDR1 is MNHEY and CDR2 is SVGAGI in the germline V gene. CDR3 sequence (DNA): TGTGCCAGCAGCCTGAACTTGGGAGGGGCCAACGTCCTGACTTTC. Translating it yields CASSLNLGGANVLTF.

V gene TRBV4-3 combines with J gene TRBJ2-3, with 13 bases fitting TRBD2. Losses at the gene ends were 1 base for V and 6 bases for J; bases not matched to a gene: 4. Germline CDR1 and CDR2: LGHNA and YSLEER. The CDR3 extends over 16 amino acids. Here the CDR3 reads CASSQGLAGGLDTQYF. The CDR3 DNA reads TGCGCCAGCAGCCAAGGACTAGCGGGAGGATTGGATACGCAGTATTTT.

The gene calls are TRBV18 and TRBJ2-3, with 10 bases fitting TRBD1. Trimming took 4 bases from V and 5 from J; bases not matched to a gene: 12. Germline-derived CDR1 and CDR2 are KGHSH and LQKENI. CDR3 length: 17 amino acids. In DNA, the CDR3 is TGTGCCAGCTCACTCGCCACGGACAGGGGGATACGAGATACGCAGTATTTT. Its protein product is CASSLATDRGIRDTQYF.

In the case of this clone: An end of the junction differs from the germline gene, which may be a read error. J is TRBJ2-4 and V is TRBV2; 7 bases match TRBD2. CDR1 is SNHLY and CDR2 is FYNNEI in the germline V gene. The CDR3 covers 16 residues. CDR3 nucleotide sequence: TGTGCCAGCAGTGAGAGGGAGGGAACAGCCCAAAACATTCAGTACTTC. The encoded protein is CASSEREGTAQNIQYF. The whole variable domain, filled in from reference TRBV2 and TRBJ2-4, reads EPEVTQTPSHQVTQMGQEVILRCVPISNHLYFYWYRQILGQKVEFLVSFYNNEISEKSEIFDDQFSVERPDGSNFTLKIRSTKLEDSAMYFCASSEREGTAQNIQYFGAGTRLSVL.

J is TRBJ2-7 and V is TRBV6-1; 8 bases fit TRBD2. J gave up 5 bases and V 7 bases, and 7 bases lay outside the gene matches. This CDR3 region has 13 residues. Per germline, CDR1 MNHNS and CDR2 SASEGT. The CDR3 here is CASTGTSFHEQYF. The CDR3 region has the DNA TGTGCCAGCACCGGGACTAGTTTCCACGAGCAGTACTTC.

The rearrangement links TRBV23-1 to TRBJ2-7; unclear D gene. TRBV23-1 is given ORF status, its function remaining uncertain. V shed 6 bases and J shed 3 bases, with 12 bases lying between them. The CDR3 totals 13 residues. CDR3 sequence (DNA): TGCGCCAGCAGCAGGACGCCGAACTACGAGCAGTACTTC. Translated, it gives CASSRTPNYEQYF.

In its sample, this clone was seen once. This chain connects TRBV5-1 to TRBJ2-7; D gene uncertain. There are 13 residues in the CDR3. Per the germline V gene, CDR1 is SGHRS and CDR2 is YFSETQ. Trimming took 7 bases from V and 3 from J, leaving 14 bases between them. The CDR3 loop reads CASGQIPLYEQYF. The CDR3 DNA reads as TGCGCCAGCGGCCAAATCCCCCTCTACGAGCAGTACTTC. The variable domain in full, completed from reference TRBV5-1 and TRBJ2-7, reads KAGVTQTPRYLIKTRGQQVTLSCSPISGHRSVSWYQQTPGQGLQFLFEYFSETQRNKGNFPGRFSGRQFSNSRSEMNVSTLELGDSALYLCASGQIPLYEQYFGPGTRLTVT.

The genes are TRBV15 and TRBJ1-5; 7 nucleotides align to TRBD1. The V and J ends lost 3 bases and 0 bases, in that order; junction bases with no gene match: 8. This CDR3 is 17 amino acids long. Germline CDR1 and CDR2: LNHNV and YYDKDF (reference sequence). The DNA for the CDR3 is TGTGCCACCAGCAGTCTCGGGGACAGCAATAGCAATCAGCCCCAGCATTTT. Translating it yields CATSSLGDSNSNQPQHF.

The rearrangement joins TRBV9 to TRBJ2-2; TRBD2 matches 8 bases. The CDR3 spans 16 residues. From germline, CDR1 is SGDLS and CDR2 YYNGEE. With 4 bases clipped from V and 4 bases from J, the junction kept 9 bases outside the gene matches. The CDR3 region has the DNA TGTGCCAGCAGCCTTAGCGGGACCTTGGGCACCGGGGAGCTGTTTTTT. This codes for CASSLSGTLGTGELFF.

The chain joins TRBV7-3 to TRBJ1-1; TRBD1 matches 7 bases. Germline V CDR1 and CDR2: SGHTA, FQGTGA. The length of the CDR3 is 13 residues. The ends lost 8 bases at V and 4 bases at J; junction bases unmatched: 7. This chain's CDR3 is CASAQGSTTEAFF. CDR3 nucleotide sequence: TGTGCCAGCGCACAGGGGAGTACCACTGAAGCTTTCTTT.

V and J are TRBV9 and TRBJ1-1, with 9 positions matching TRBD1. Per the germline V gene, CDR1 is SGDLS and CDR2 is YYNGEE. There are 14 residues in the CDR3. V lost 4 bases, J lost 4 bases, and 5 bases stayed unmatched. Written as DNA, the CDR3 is TGTGCCAGCAGCCAAGTACAGGGGGCCACTGAAGCTTTCTTT. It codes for CASSQVQGATEAFF.

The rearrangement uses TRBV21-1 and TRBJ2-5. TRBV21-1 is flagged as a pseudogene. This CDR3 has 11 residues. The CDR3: CASTRTETQYF. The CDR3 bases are TGTGCCAGCACACGGACGGAAACCCAGTACTTC.

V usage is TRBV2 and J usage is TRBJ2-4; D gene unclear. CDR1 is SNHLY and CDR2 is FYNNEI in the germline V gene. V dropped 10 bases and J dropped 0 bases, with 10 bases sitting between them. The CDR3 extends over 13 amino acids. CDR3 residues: CAIIDQAKNIQYF. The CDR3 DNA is TGTGCCATAATAGACCAAGCCAAAAACATTCAGTACTTC.

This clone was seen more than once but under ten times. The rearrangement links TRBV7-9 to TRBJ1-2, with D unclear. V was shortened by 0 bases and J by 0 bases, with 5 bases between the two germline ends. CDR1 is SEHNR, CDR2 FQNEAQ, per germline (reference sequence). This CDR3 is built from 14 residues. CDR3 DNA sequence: TGTGCCAGCAGCTTAGCCGTGGCTAACTATGGCTACACCTTC. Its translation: CASSLAVANYGYTF.

The CDR3 region is CASSSEIRGKSTGELFF. CDR3 DNA sequence: TGTGCCAGCAGCTCCGAAATTCGGGGGAAGTCCACCGGGGAGCTGTTTTTT. V usage is TRBV7-9 and J usage is TRBJ2-2; D is perhaps TRBD2 (6 bases). From germline, CDR1 is SEHNR and CDR2 FQNEAQ (reference sequence). Trimming removed 4 bases at V and 4 bases at J, with 19 bases between. This CDR3 contains 17 residues.

The CDR3: CASSLQGATGELFF. In nucleotides, the CDR3 is TGTGCCAGCAGCTTACAGGGAGCCACCGGGGAGCTGTTTTTT. V is TRBV7-3 and J is TRBJ2-2, with D perhaps matching TRBD1 or TRBD2 (5 bases each). The CDR3 runs 14 residues. Trimming stripped 2 bases from V and 4 bases from J, with 8 bases between. The germline V gene has CDR1 SGHTA and CDR2 FQGTGA.